This T cell receptor (beta chain) was sequenced in a study of T cell clonality in common variable immunodeficiency. The CDR3 sequence is 17 residues long. Germline V CDR1 and CDR2: LNHDA, SQIVND (reference sequence). The junction had 12 bases not matched to a gene; V was cut back by 8 bases and J by 0 bases. Notes on the study in general: Common variable immunodeficiency TCR beta sequences reportedly had fewer deletions and N-nucleotide insertions. Repertoire-complication correlations in CVID were limited by patient heterogeneity. The cause of increased CVID clonality remains unclear without subpopulation sequencing.

Profiling relied on immunoSEQ multiplex PCR, and the TCRdb table lists in-frame clones only, not all of them. The specimen gives about 55,000 clones without singletons; the ten biggest hold under 0.9%. This clone was seen ten or more times. What it binds is not known. The CDR3 goes on 3 residues after the read ends, and that part is filled in from the germline J gene. Material: peripheral blood mononuclear cells. The sequence was collected from a person between 18 and 75 years old in good health. J is TRBJ1-1 and V is TRBV19, with 10 bases identical to TRBD1. CDR3 protein: CASRREGQGSMNTEAFF. CDR3 DNA (partial): TGTGCCAGTCGACGAGAGGGACAGGGGTCAATGAACACTGAA. Drawing the rest from reference TRBV19 and TRBJ1-1, the complete variable domain is DGGITQSPKYLFRKEGQNVTLSCEQNLNHDAMYWYRQDPGQGLRLIYYSQIVNDFQKGDIAEGYSVSREKKESFPLTVTSAQKNPTAFYLCASRREGQGSMNTEAFFGQGTRLTVV.